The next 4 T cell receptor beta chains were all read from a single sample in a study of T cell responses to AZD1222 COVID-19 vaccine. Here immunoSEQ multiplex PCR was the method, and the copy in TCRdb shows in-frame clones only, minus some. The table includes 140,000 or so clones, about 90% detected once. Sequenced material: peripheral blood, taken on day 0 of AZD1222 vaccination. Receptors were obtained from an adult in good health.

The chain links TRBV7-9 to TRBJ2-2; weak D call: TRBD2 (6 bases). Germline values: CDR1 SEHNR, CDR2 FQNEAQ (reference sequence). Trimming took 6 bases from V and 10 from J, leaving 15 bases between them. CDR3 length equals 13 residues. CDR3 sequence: CASRLEGLTELFF. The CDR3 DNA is TGTGCCAGCAGGCTGGAGGGGCTTACGGAGCTGTTTTTT.

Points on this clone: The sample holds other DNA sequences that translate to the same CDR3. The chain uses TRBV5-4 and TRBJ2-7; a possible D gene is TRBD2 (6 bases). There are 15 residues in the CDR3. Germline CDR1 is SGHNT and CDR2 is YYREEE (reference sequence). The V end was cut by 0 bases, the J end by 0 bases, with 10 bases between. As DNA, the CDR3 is TGTGCCAGCAGCTTGGCCGGAGGGAGCTCCTACGAGCAGTACTTC. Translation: CASSLAGGSSYEQYF.

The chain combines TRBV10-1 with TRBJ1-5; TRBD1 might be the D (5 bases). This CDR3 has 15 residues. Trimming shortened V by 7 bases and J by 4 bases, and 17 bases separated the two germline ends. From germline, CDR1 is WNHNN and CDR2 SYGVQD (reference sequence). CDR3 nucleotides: TGCGCCAGCAAGCTCGGATGCAGGGAGAATCAGCCCCAGCATTTT. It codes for CASKLGCRENQPQHF.

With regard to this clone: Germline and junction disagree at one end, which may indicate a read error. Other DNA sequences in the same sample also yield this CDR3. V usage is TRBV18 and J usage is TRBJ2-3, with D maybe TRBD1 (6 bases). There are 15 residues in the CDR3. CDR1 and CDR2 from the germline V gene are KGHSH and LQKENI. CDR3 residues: CASSPAGASTDTQYF. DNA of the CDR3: TGCGCCAGCTCACCGGCAGGGGCCAGCACAGATACGCAGTATTTT.